This TCR beta chain was sequenced during a study of T cells in Graves' hyperthyroidism and ophthalmopathy. This clonotype was detected many times. Its antigen is unidentified. The CDR3 contains 20 residues. Germline CDR1 and CDR2: SGHDN and FVKESK. Trimming shortened V by 4 bases and J by 1 base, and 26 bases separated the two germline ends. Study results and caveats: Appearing also in blood were most of the thyroid clonotypes expanded above 0.001.

The CDR3 regions of TCR beta were amplified from RNA transcripts. In the first-round RT-PCR of the TCR CDR3, the HTBI primer set was used. TCRdb recomputed calls from the multiplex PCR reads with MiXCR, one row per CDR3 protein. The sample carries 400,000 to 550,000 distinct CDR3 sequences, around 24% recorded once. Sequenced: blood. The genes are TRBV14 and TRBJ1-5; D unclear. The receptor was derived from a woman aged 30 to 39 with Graves' ophthalmopathy. As DNA, the CDR3 is TGTGCCAGCAGCCCAAACCCGGAGGGAACAAAGCAGTGGAGCAATCAGCCCCAGCATTTT. It yields the protein CASSPNPEGTKQWSNQPQHF. The full variable domain, in which reference TRBV14 and TRBJ1-5 provide the parts outside the CDR3, is EAGVTQFPSHSVIEKGQTVTLRCDPISGHDNLYWYRRVMGKEIKFLLHFVKESKQDESGMPNNRFLAERTGGTYSTLKVQPAELEDSGVYFCASSPNPEGTKQWSNQPQHFGDGTRLSIL.